One and the same sample provided the 32 T cell receptor beta chains below, sequenced in a study of graft-versus-host responses after intestinal transplantation. Their antigens are not known. Clones were sequenced by immunoSEQ multiplex PCR, and TCRdb holds only the in-frame ones, with some missing. The table has around 87,000 clones, 85% to 95% seen once. Material: unstimulated CD8+ T cells sorted from spleen or lymph node cells, obtained before transplant. These receptors were obtained from a human donor who was the organ donor for an intestinal transplant.

V is TRBV7-9 and J is TRBJ1-4, with a weak D call TRBD1 (5 bases). The CDR3 extends over 14 amino acids. CDR1 is SEHNR and CDR2 is FQNEAQ in the germline V gene (reference sequence). Trimming removed 2 bases from V and 4 bases from J, with 8 bases in between. The CDR3 bases are TGTGCCAGCAGCTTAATAGGGGTTAATGAAAAACTGTTTTTT. Residues: CASSLIGVNEKLFF.

This chain links TRBV7-8 with TRBJ1-5; TRBD1 is a possible D gene (5 bases). The V gene lost 2 bases and the J gene lost 7 bases, with 18 bases spanning the gap. The CDR3 loop spans 16 amino acids. CDR1 is SGHVS and CDR2 is FQNEAQ in the germline V gene. Written as DNA, the CDR3 is TGTGCCAGCAGCTTATGGGTTCGGGGGTCAGAGCAGCCCCAGCATTTT. Protein: CASSLWVRGSEQPQHF.

The chain is built from TRBV9 and TRBJ2-5; 9 bases line up with TRBD2. The CDR3 is 14 residues long. Germline CDR1 and CDR2: SGDLS and YYNGEE. The J segment lost 5 bases and the V segment lost 2 bases, leaving 4 bases of the junction unmatched. For the CDR3, the DNA is TGTGCCAGCAGCGTTAGCGGGGGAGACGAGACCCAGTACTTC. This sequence encodes CASSVSGGDETQYF.

The chain carries TRBV19 and TRBJ1-5, with 7 bases lining up with TRBD1. Germline V gene lookup returns CDR1 LNHDA and CDR2 SQIVND (reference sequence). With 5 bases clipped from V and 2 bases from J, the junction kept 6 bases outside the gene matches. The CDR3 is 15 amino acids. The CDR3: CASSAVQGGNQPQHF. Here the CDR3 DNA reads TGTGCCAGTAGTGCCGTTCAGGGGGGCAATCAGCCCCAGCATTTT. The complete variable domain, with remaining parts taken from reference TRBV19 and TRBJ1-5, reads DGGITQSPKYLFRKEGQNVTLSCEQNLNHDAMYWYRQDPGQGLRLIYYSQIVNDFQKGDIAEGYSVSREKKESFPLTVTSAQKNPTAFYLCASSAVQGGNQPQHFGDGTRLSIL.

The J gene is TRBJ2-3, the V gene TRBV5-1; D call uncertain. CDR1 SGHRS and CDR2 YFSETQ come from the germline V gene. The V end was cut by 1 base, the J end by 0 bases, with 3 bases between. CDR3 size: 13 residues. The CDR3 coding sequence is TGCGCCAGCAGCTTGTCTAGCACAGATACGCAGTATTTT. Amino acids: CASSLSSTDTQYF.

This clone was picked up a small number of times. The V and J genes are TRBV11-3 and TRBJ1-4; D unclear. Trimming left V 3 bases short and J 8 bases short, with 7 bases between. The CDR3 consists of 12 residues. Germline CDR1 is SGHNT and CDR2 is YENEEA. CDR3 nucleotides: TGTGCCAGCAGCTTTTACCGGGAAAAACTGTTTTTT. Its translation: CASSFYREKLFF.

J is TRBJ1-6 and V is TRBV30; the D is unclear. CDR3 length equals 13 residues. The V end lost 1 base, the J end lost 10 bases, and 11 bases lay between the germline ends. Germline CDR1 GTSNPN, CDR2 SVGIG (reference sequence). This CDR3 reads CAWSASGNSPLHF. The CDR3 region has the DNA TGTGCCTGGAGTGCCTCGGGGAACTCACCCCTCCACTTT.

This chain joins TRBV7-8 and TRBJ2-2; D is ambiguous. This CDR3 has 17 amino acids. Germline CDR1 SGHVS, CDR2 FQNEAQ. V shed 1 base and J shed 4 bases, with 16 bases lying between them. DNA for the CDR3: TGTGCCAGCAGCTTAGAGGAGCGCGTGAGGCTCACCGGGGAGCTGTTTTTT. Amino acids: CASSLEERVRLTGELFF.

The J gene is TRBJ1-1, the V gene TRBV7-9; TRBD1 aligns across 9 bases. CDR1 SEHNR and CDR2 FQNEAQ come from the germline V gene (reference sequence). The CDR3 extends over 15 amino acids. V trimming: 5 bases; J trimming: 4 bases; junction bases outside the gene matches: 8. CDR3 DNA: TGTGCCAGCAGCGGACAGGGGAGCGGATCCACTGAAGCTTTCTTT. Translating gives CASSGQGSGSTEAFF.

The chain is built from TRBV11-2 and TRBJ2-3; 9 nucleotides line up with TRBD2. Trimming removed 5 bases from V and 1 base from J; junction bases left unmatched: 13. The CDR3 consists of 18 residues. From germline, CDR1 is SGHAT and CDR2 FQNNGV. The CDR3: CASSPTRGGAKGTDTQYF. The CDR3 region has the DNA TGTGCCAGCAGCCCCACCCGCGGGGGGGCCAAGGGCACAGATACGCAGTATTTT.

V is TRBV11-2 and J is TRBJ1-1, with D possibly matching TRBD1 (6 bases). Germline lookup yields CDR1 SGHAT and CDR2 FQNNGV. The CDR3 is made up of 13 amino acids. CDR3 amino acids: CTETGAMNTEAFF. CDR3 coding DNA: TGTACAGAGACAGGCGCTATGAACACTGAAGCTTTCTTT.

The J gene is TRBJ1-6, the V gene TRBV9; D remains ambiguous. Germline CDR1 reads SGDLS; CDR2 reads YYNGEE. This CDR3 is 14 amino acids long. V shed 5 bases and J shed 7 bases, with 13 bases lying between them. The CDR3 bases are TGTGCCAGCAGTGGCGGCCTTCGGAATTCACCCCTCCACTTT. Its protein product is CASSGGLRNSPLHF.

The genes are TRBV7-7 and TRBJ1-2; D is uncertain. Germline assignment: CDR1 SSHAT and CDR2 FNYEAQ (reference sequence). This CDR3 region has 13 residues. V was pared by 5 bases and J by 0 bases, with 7 bases between. The CDR3, as DNA: TGTGCCAGCAGCCCTCTTACTAACTATGGCTACACCTTC. Amino acids: CASSPLTNYGYTF. Filled out from reference TRBV7-7 and TRBJ1-2, the complete variable domain reads GAGVSQSPRYKVTKRGQDVTLRCDPISSHATLYWYQQALGQGPEFLTYFNYEAQPDKSGLPSDRFSAERPEGSISTLTIQRTEQRDSAMYRCASSPLTNYGYTFGSGTRLTVV.

The chain employs TRBV9 and TRBJ2-7, with a possible D match to TRBD1 (5 bases). Per the germline V gene, CDR1 is SGDLS and CDR2 is YYNGEE. The CDR3 extends over 14 amino acids. V lost 2 bases and J lost 3, with 12 bases in between. The CDR3 sequence: CASSVEGQGYEQYF. The CDR3 region has the DNA TGTGCCAGCAGCGTTGAAGGACAAGGCTACGAGCAGTACTTC.

In its sample, this clone was seen once. The chain couples TRBV7-2 to TRBJ2-1; 7 positions agree with TRBD1. From germline, CDR1 is SGHTA and CDR2 FQGNSA. CDR3 size: 16 residues. With 5 bases clipped from V and 3 bases from J, the junction kept 10 bases outside the gene matches. The CDR3 reads CASSPTSRGSYNEQFF. The CDR3 bases are TGTGCCAGCAGCCCCACGTCCAGGGGGAGCTACAATGAGCAGTTCTTC.

The chain is built from TRBV27 and TRBJ1-1; tentatively, D is TRBD1 (6 bases). CDR1 is MNHEY, CDR2 SMNVEV, per germline (reference sequence). This CDR3 has 14 amino acids. V lost 7 bases and J 5 bases, leaving 17 bases between the germline ends. The chain's CDR3 is CASIGGGMGTEAFF. As DNA, the CDR3 is TGTGCCAGCATAGGGGGAGGGATGGGGACTGAAGCTTTCTTT.

The J gene is TRBJ2-1, the V gene TRBV7-2; 15 bases match TRBD2. Trimming cost V 5 bases and J 15 bases; bases outside gene matches: 14. There are 16 residues in the CDR3. The germline CDR1 and CDR2 sequences are SGHTA and FQGNSA. CDR3 nucleotide sequence: TGTGCCAGCAGCCTAAACCCGGGACTAGCGGGGGGTTTAGGGTTCTTC. Translation gives CASSLNPGLAGGLGFF.

Note on this clone: The identical CDR3 is also encoded by other nucleotide sequences in the sample. The V call is TRBV9, the J call TRBJ2-2; possible D gene TRBD2, 6 bases. The CDR3 is 15 residues long. Germline CDR1 SGDLS, CDR2 YYNGEE. With 0 bases removed from V and 1 base from J, the gap between germline ends came to 7 bases. Written as DNA, the CDR3 is TGTGCCAGCAGCGTAGGGGGAGGGAACACCGGGGAGCTGTTTTTT. Residues: CASSVGGGNTGELFF.

This chain links TRBV7-3 with TRBJ2-3; 9 bases fit TRBD1. This CDR3 is built from 15 residues. Germline V gives CDR1 SGHTA, CDR2 FQGTGA. With V trimmed by 3 bases and J by 5 bases, 6 bases remained unmatched. In nucleotides, the CDR3 is TGTGCCAGCAGCTTGGGGACAGGGAGTCGAGATACGCAGTATTTT. It codes for CASSLGTGSRDTQYF.

The V and J genes are TRBV10-3 and TRBJ2-7; 11 bases are a match to TRBD2. This CDR3 comprises 13 residues. V shed 2 bases and J 6 bases; nucleotides not matched to a gene: 0. Germline assignment: CDR1 ENHRY and CDR2 SYGVKD. CDR3 region: CAISETSGGEQYF. The DNA for the CDR3 is TGTGCCATCAGTGAGACTAGCGGGGGCGAGCAGTACTTC.

The chain uses TRBV19 and TRBJ1-5; unclear D gene. Germline loops: CDR1 LNHDA, CDR2 SQIVND (reference sequence). V was shortened by 4 bases and J by 2 bases, with 9 bases between the two germline ends. CDR3 length: 14 amino acids. Here the CDR3 DNA reads TGTGCCAGTAGTAAGTTGTCGGGCAATCAGCCCCAGCATTTT. Translation: CASSKLSGNQPQHF.

A remark on this clone: The final CDR3 position lacks the conserved phenylalanine or tryptophan, pointing to a likely read error. It is unclear where the CDR3 begins or ends on the DNA, so no DNA is shown, and the CDR3 is as TCRdb lists it. The chain is built from TRBV5-5 and TRBJ1-1. Including both end residues, the CDR3 is 10 amino acids long. The germline V gene encodes CDR1 SGHKS and CDR2 YYEKEE (reference sequence). CDR3: CASSSSELPC.

This chain links TRBV2 with TRBJ1-4; weak D call: TRBD1 (5 bases). CDR1 SNHLY and CDR2 FYNNEI come from the germline V gene. V was clipped by 10 bases and J by 4 bases, with 7 bases between them. CDR3 size: 11 residues. Here the CDR3 DNA reads TGTGCCATTGACAGTAATGAAAAACTGTTTTTT. Its protein is CAIDSNEKLFF.

This sequence joins TRBV7-2 and TRBJ2-7, with TRBD2 as a possible D gene (5 bases). The germline V and J ends were trimmed by 2 bases and 4 bases, with 9 bases remaining between them. Germline lookup yields CDR1 SGHTA and CDR2 FQGNSA. CDR3 length: 13 residues. The CDR3 nucleotides read TGTGCCAGCAGCTTAATCGAGGGATACGAGCAGTACTTC. This encodes CASSLIEGYEQYF.

The J gene is TRBJ1-2, the V gene TRBV7-9; no clear D gene. Deletions cut 4 bases from V and 10 bases from J, with 10 bases between. Germline assignment: CDR1 SEHNR and CDR2 FQNEAQ (reference sequence). The CDR3 loop spans 11 amino acids. The DNA for the CDR3 is TGTGCCAGCAGCTCAAGAGAAACCTACACCTTC. As protein: CASSSRETYTF. Drawing the rest from reference TRBV7-9 and TRBJ1-2, the complete variable domain is DTGVSQNPRHKITKRGQNVTFRCDPISEHNRLYWYRQTLGQGPEFLTYFQNEAQLEKSRLLSDRFSAERPKGSFSTLEIQRTEQGDSAMYLCASSSRETYTFGSGTRLTVV.

The rearrangement links TRBV13 to TRBJ2-1, with TRBD2 matching 8 bases. The germline gives CDR1 PRHDT, CDR2 FYEKMQ (reference sequence). The length of the CDR3 is 14 residues. J gave up 6 bases and V 7 bases, and 8 bases lay outside the gene matches. Written as DNA, the CDR3 is TGTGCCAGCATTGATAGCGGGGTCTCCAATGAGCAGTTCTTC. It specifies CASIDSGVSNEQFF.

The V call is TRBV4-1, the J call TRBJ1-1, with D uncertain. The length of the CDR3 is 13 residues. The germline gives CDR1 MGHRA, CDR2 YSYEKL. The V end lost 5 bases, the J end lost 0 bases, and 7 bases lay between the germline ends. The CDR3 DNA reads TGCGCCAGCAGCGCCGGGATGAACACTGAAGCTTTCTTT. Protein product: CASSAGMNTEAFF.

The chain couples TRBV4-1 to TRBJ1-2, with D perhaps matching TRBD1 (6 bases). CDR1 and CDR2 from the germline V gene are MGHRA and YSYEKL. This CDR3 has 13 amino acids. The V and J ends lost 3 bases and 8 bases respectively, with 13 bases between them. Here the CDR3 DNA reads TGCGCCAGCAGCCACTCCGGGACAATGGGCTACACCTTC. Amino acid sequence: CASSHSGTMGYTF.

A note on this clone: Distinct nucleotide sequences in the sample also encode this CDR3. This chain connects TRBV6-5 to TRBJ2-2; possibly TRBD1 for D (6 bases). Germline V gives CDR1 MNHEY, CDR2 SVGAGI. V shed 1 base and J shed 5 bases, with 8 bases lying between them. The CDR3 loop spans 14 amino acids. The CDR3 DNA reads as TGTGCCAGCAGTTACTACCAGGGGACCGGGGAGCTGTTTTTT. Protein: CASSYYQGTGELFF.

V usage is TRBV9 and J usage is TRBJ2-3; 14 positions match TRBD2. The germline CDR1 and CDR2 sequences are SGDLS and YYNGEE. The CDR3 runs to 16 residues. J gave up 5 bases and V 3 bases, and 5 bases lay outside the gene matches. The CDR3 DNA follows: TGTGCCAGCAGCGAGACTAGCGGGGGGGCCCGAGATACGCAGTATTTT. Translated: CASSETSGGARDTQYF.

V is TRBV5-1 and J is TRBJ1-1; 11 bases are shared with TRBD1. The germline gives CDR1 SGHRS, CDR2 YFSETQ. CDR3 size: 12 residues. V shed 5 bases, J shed 8 bases, and the junction held 2 bases outside the gene matches. This CDR3 is CASRGQGAEAFF. Written as DNA, the CDR3 is TGCGCCAGCAGAGGACAGGGGGCAGAAGCTTTCTTT.

The rearrangement uses TRBV28 and TRBJ1-3; weak D call: TRBD1 (6 bases). The CDR3 spans 17 residues. Trimming took 4 bases from V and 0 from J, leaving 16 bases between them. The germline CDR1 and CDR2 sequences are MDHEN and SYDVKM. The CDR3 sequence is CASSSFPRTVSGNTIYF. The CDR3 DNA reads as TGTGCCAGCAGTTCCTTCCCTCGGACAGTCTCTGGAAACACCATATATTTT.